What follows are 25 T cell receptor beta chains derived from one specimen sequenced in a study of blood T cell repertoires in COVID-19. Using immunoSEQ multiplex PCR, the repertoire was profiled, and TCRdb retains in-frame clones only, with some absent. This repertoire shows 60,000 to 85,000 clones, around 75% found once; its top ten account for roughly 21%. Input material: peripheral blood. Every receptor here comes from an older man with acute or convalescent COVID-19.

The V gene is TRBV29-1, the J gene TRBJ1-2; weak D call: TRBD1 (6 bases). Looked up from germline, CDR1 is SQVTM and CDR2 is ANQGSEA. The CDR3 is 13 amino acids. Trimming left V 3 bases short and J 6 bases short, with 14 bases between. The CDR3 DNA reads TGCAGCGTTGACTCCCGGGCAGGGGATGGCTACACCTTC. Protein product: CSVDSRAGDGYTF.

This chain connects TRBV7-8 to TRBJ2-7; TRBD2 aligns across 14 bases. The CDR3 extends over 16 amino acids. V trimming: 5 bases; J trimming: 5 bases; junction bases outside the gene matches: 8. Germline V CDR1 and CDR2: SGHVS, FQNEAQ. The CDR3 loop reads CASSPRTSGRRDEQYF. DNA for the CDR3: TGTGCCAGCAGCCCTCGGACTAGCGGGAGGAGGGACGAGCAGTACTTC.

The CDR3 DNA follows: TGTGCCAGTAGTATGGTCTACAGGACAACTAATGAAAAACTGTTTTTT. Translation gives CASSMVYRTTNEKLFF. V and J are TRBV19 and TRBJ1-4; D is perhaps TRBD1 (5 bases). V lost 3 bases and J lost 0, with 11 bases in between. Germline V CDR1 and CDR2: LNHDA, SQIVND (reference sequence). The CDR3 covers 16 residues.

The chain joins TRBV7-9 to TRBJ1-4; 9 nucleotides match TRBD1. V gave up 3 bases and J gave up 7 bases; unmatched junction bases: 3. The CDR3 is made up of 14 amino acids. Germline V gene lookup returns CDR1 SEHNR and CDR2 FQNEAQ (reference sequence). CDR3 residues: CASSFDRGSEKLFF. The CDR3 nucleotides read TGTGCCAGCAGCTTCGACAGGGGGAGTGAAAAACTGTTTTTT.

The chain is built from TRBV6-2 or TRBV6-3 and TRBJ2-2; TRBD2 is a possible D gene (6 bases). Germline CDR1 and CDR2: MNHEY and SVGEGT. With 7 bases removed from V and 2 bases from J, the gap between germline ends came to 14 bases. The CDR3 has 15 amino acids. CDR3 sequence (DNA): TGTGCCAGCATCCCCCTGGGACTCAACACCGGGGAGCTGTTTTTT. Translated, it gives CASIPLGLNTGELFF.

The genes are TRBV9 and TRBJ2-7, with 7 positions matching TRBD1. The V gene's germline CDR1 is SGDLS and CDR2 YYNGEE. There are 16 residues in the CDR3. J was trimmed by 2 bases and V by 3 bases; bases with no gene match: 11. The CDR3 reads CASSAAGTAPAYEQYF. The CDR3 bases are TGTGCCAGCAGCGCAGCCGGGACAGCCCCTGCCTACGAGCAGTACTTC.

This sequence joins TRBV18 and TRBJ2-5; D not certain. V was cut by 1 base and J by 3 bases, with 12 bases left in between. Germline V CDR1 and CDR2: KGHSH, LQKENI. The CDR3 consists of 15 residues. The CDR3 DNA reads TGTGCCAGCTCACCACAAGTAAACGGTGAAGAGACCCAGTACTTC. Translating it yields CASSPQVNGEETQYF.

V is TRBV28 and J is TRBJ2-2, with D uncertain. The CDR3 loop spans 12 amino acids. Germline CDR1 is MDHEN and CDR2 is SYDVKM. The V end lost 7 bases, the J end lost 4 bases, and 7 bases lay between the germline ends. The DNA for the CDR3 is TGTGCCAGCACCCCCCTCACCGGGGAGCTGTTTTTT. Translation gives CASTPLTGELFF.

The chain has TRBV7-2 and TRBJ2-1; D may be TRBD2 (6 bases). Germline V lookup: CDR1 SGHTA, CDR2 FQGNSA. This CDR3 contains 15 residues. Trimming removed 2 bases from V and 5 bases from J, with 13 bases in between. DNA of the CDR3: TGTGCCAGCAGCTTATTCAGCGGAGGGAACAATGAGCAGTTCTTC. Translating it yields CASSLFSGGNNEQFF. The whole variable domain, remainder taken from reference TRBV7-2 and TRBJ2-1, is GAGVSQSPSNKVTEKGKDVELRCDPISGHTALYWYRQSLGQGLEFLIYFQGNSAPDKSGLPSDRFSAERTGGSVSTLTIQRTQQEDSAVYLCASSLFSGGNNEQFFGPGTRLTVL.

The rearrangement links TRBV7-9 to TRBJ2-5; the match to TRBD1 covers 7 bases. V dropped 5 bases and J dropped 5; count of bases not matched to a gene: 11. This CDR3 contains 15 residues. Germline loops: CDR1 SEHNR, CDR2 FQNEAQ (reference sequence). This CDR3 is CASSPSLTGSETQYF. In DNA form, the CDR3 reads TGTGCCAGCAGCCCCTCCCTGACAGGGTCGGAGACCCAGTACTTC.

The chain is built from TRBV2 and TRBJ2-1, with TRBD2 matching over 11 bases. The CDR3 consists of 15 residues. After removal of 6 bases from V and 9 bases from J, the junction contained 10 bases not matched to a gene. Germline loops: CDR1 SNHLY, CDR2 FYNNEI. CDR3 nucleotides: TGTGCCAGCAGACTACTAGCGGGAGTAGATAGTGAGCAGTTCTTC. It specifies CASRLLAGVDSEQFF.

This chain's CDR3 is CASSAPVEGEQYF. The DNA for the CDR3 is TGTGCCAGCAGCGCCCCGGTTGAGGGCGAGCAGTACTTC. The V gene is TRBV9, the J gene TRBJ2-7, with TRBD2 as a possible D gene (5 bases). The germline gives CDR1 SGDLS, CDR2 YYNGEE. There are 13 residues in the CDR3. Trimming shortened V by 3 bases and J by 6 bases, and 13 bases separated the two germline ends.

A few counts support this clone. The chain has TRBV14 and TRBJ1-2; D unclear. Looked up from germline, CDR1 is SGHDN and CDR2 is FVKESK. The CDR3 totals 13 residues. Trimming pared 5 bases from V and 4 bases from J, leaving 11 bases between. The CDR3 region has the DNA TGTGCCAGCAGCTACCAGGTTCGCTATGGCTACACCTTC. It is translated as CASSYQVRYGYTF.

The chain recombines TRBV15 with TRBJ2-1, with 10 bases that match TRBD2. The CDR3 runs 16 residues. Germline lookup yields CDR1 LNHNV and CDR2 YYDKDF (reference sequence). V dropped 2 bases and J dropped 4; count of bases not matched to a gene: 5. Here the CDR3 reads CATSRSLAGDYNEQFF. CDR3 nucleotide sequence: TGTGCCACCAGCAGATCCCTAGCGGGGGATTACAATGAGCAGTTCTTC.

The chain uses TRBV28 and TRBJ1-2, with TRBD1 matching over 9 bases. This CDR3 has 16 residues. The trim removed 5 bases at V and 9 bases at J, leaving 16 bases unmatched. Germline CDR1 and CDR2: MDHEN and SYDVKM. CDR3 region: CASSPLPGQGTSSYTF. CDR3 DNA sequence: TGTGCCAGCAGTCCACTACCGGGACAGGGCACATCTAGCTACACCTTC.

The V and J genes are TRBV3-1 (or the pseudogene TRBV3-2) and TRBJ2-5; 14 positions match TRBD2. From germline, CDR1 is LGHDT and CDR2 YNNKEL (reference sequence). The V and J ends lost 1 base and 5 bases, in that order; junction bases with no gene match: 9. The CDR3 length is 18 residues. The CDR3 spells CASSQGLGTSGSGETQYF. CDR3 coding DNA: TGTGCCAGCAGCCAAGGCCTCGGGACTAGCGGGAGTGGGGAGACCCAGTACTTC.

This clone was counted a few times. The rearrangement uses TRBV28 and TRBJ2-7; 8 positions match TRBD2. The CDR3 runs to 15 residues. V dropped 3 bases and J dropped 7; count of bases not matched to a gene: 11. Per germline, CDR1 MDHEN and CDR2 SYDVKM. As DNA, the CDR3 is TGTGCCAGCAGTTTTTCTCTGGGACTAGGAATGGAGCAGTACTTC. Protein product: CASSFSLGLGMEQYF. Full variable domain (missing parts from reference TRBV28 and TRBJ2-7): DVKVTQSSRYLVKRTGEKVFLECVQDMDHENMFWYRQDPGLGLRLIYFSYDVKMKEKGDIPEGYSVSREKKERFSLILESASTNQTSMYLCASSFSLGLGMEQYFGPGTRLTVT.

This chain links TRBV16 with TRBJ1-1, with D perhaps TRBD1 (5 bases). Germline assignment: CDR1 KGHSY and CDR2 FQNENV. This CDR3 has 17 residues. V lost 4 bases to trimming and J lost 1 base, with 19 bases between them. In nucleotides, the CDR3 is TGTGCCAGCAGCCGGCTCTCAGGGCGGGGAGGGAACACTGAAGCTTTCTTT. It specifies CASSRLSGRGGNTEAFF.

J is TRBJ2-7 and V is TRBV19; TRBD2 matches 7 bases. From germline, CDR1 is LNHDA and CDR2 SQIVND (reference sequence). Trimming removed 5 bases from V and 12 bases from J; junction bases left unmatched: 7. The CDR3 extends over 11 amino acids. CDR3 nucleotide sequence: TGTGCCAGTAGTGCTTTCGGGAGGTGGTACTTC. This sequence encodes CASSAFGRWYF.

This clone was counted between two and nine times. The genes are TRBV18 and TRBJ2-3; 7 bases are shared with TRBD2. The J segment lost 0 bases and the V segment lost 0 bases, leaving 0 bases of the junction unmatched. The germline V gene encodes CDR1 KGHSH and CDR2 LQKENI. The CDR3 runs 15 residues. CDR3: CASSPPSGSTDTQYF. CDR3 in DNA: TGTGCCAGCTCACCACCTAGCGGGAGCACAGATACGCAGTATTTT.

The chain recombines TRBV18 with TRBJ2-7; D is undetermined. This CDR3 region has 14 residues. CDR1 is KGHSH and CDR2 is LQKENI in the germline V gene. Trimming left V 3 bases short and J 6 bases short, with 15 bases between. The CDR3 nucleotides are TGTGCCAGCTCACCCAGCGCGGATGGGTCCGAGCAGTACTTC. Its protein is CASSPSADGSEQYF.

CDR3 residues: CASSEEEETQYF. The CDR3 DNA reads as TGTGCCAGCTCAGAGGAGGAGGAGACCCAGTACTTC. This rearrangement joins TRBV18 to TRBJ2-5; a weak D match, TRBD2 (5 bases). Germline V lookup: CDR1 KGHSH, CDR2 LQKENI. V was shortened by 5 bases and J by 5 bases, with 9 bases between the two germline ends. This CDR3 spans 12 amino acids.

V and J are TRBV3-1 (or the pseudogene TRBV3-2) and TRBJ2-7, with 8 bases identical to TRBD2. The CDR3 has 15 amino acids. Germline values: CDR1 LGHDT, CDR2 YNNKEL (reference sequence). V lost 2 bases, J lost 0 bases, and 3 bases stayed unmatched. CDR3 sequence: CASSQSGSLSYEQYF. CDR3 sequence (DNA): TGTGCCAGCAGCCAAAGCGGGAGCCTCTCCTACGAGCAGTACTTC.

The chain recombines TRBV20-1 with TRBJ1-2, with no clear D. The CDR3 extends over 11 amino acids. CDR1 is DFQATT, CDR2 SNEGSKA, per germline (reference sequence). V was shortened by 4 bases and J by 7 bases, with 10 bases between the two germline ends. CDR3: CSANTQAGYTF. The CDR3 coding sequence is TGCAGTGCTAACACGCAGGCTGGCTACACCTTC.

The J gene is TRBJ1-2, the V gene TRBV28, with a tentative D call TRBD1 (5 bases). V lost 5 bases, J lost 4 bases, and 14 bases lay in between. CDR1 and CDR2 (germline): MDHEN, SYDVKM. The CDR3 sequence is 14 residues long. CDR3 DNA sequence: TGTGCCAGCAGTGTTAGGGGAGGGAGCTATGGCTACACCTTC. Translation gives CASSVRGGSYGYTF.